A single sample gave rise to the 9 T cell receptor beta chains below, sequenced in a study of molecular identifiers for immune sequencing clone quantification. TCRdb called the PCR reads again in MiXCR, with one record for every CDR3 protein. The sample includes about 630,000 distinct CDR3 sequences, approximately 24% of them seen just once. Material: naive CD8+ T cells from blood, with Jurkat cell RNA spiked in. Subset reported: FACS-sorted CD8+CD4-CCR7+CD45RA+ naive T cells. The receptors here all came from a human donor in good health. Some libraries in this study had Jurkat cell RNA spiked in.

Many counts were recorded for this clonotype. This CDR3 is CASSEPSRSYEQYF. CDR3 DNA sequence: TGTGCCAGCAGTGAGCCTAGCAGGTCCTACGAGCAGTACTTC. The chain recombines TRBV2 with TRBJ2-7, with a possible D match to TRBD2 (5 bases). V was clipped by 3 bases and J by 1 base, with 10 bases between them. The length of the CDR3 is 14 residues. CDR1 and CDR2 (germline): SNHLY, FYNNEI. The full variable domain, its missing parts supplied by reference TRBV2 and TRBJ2-7, is EPEVTQTPSHQVTQMGQEVILRCVPISNHLYFYWYRQILGQKVEFLVSFYNNEISEKSEIFDDQFSVERPDGSNFTLKIRSTKLEDSAMYFCASSEPSRSYEQYFGPGTRLTVT.

The sample holds one count of this clonotype. Just one base apart from a much larger clone, this may be a read error. V usage is TRBV7-6 and J usage is TRBJ2-7; D uncertain. The CDR3 has 13 amino acids. The germline V gene encodes CDR1 SGHVS and CDR2 FNYEAQ. CDR3 sequence: CARSYSLWGEQYF. DNA of the CDR3: TGTGCCCGCAGCTATTCTCTCTGGGGCGAGCAGTACTTC. Together with reference TRBV7-6 and TRBJ2-7, the CDR3 gives the full variable domain: GAGVSQSPRYKVTKRGQDVALRCDPISGHVSLYWYRQALGQGPEFLTYFNYEAQQDKSGLPNDRFSAERPEGSISTLTIQRTEQRDSAMYRCARSYSLWGEQYFGPGTRLTVT.

This clonotype was observed many times. J is TRBJ2-6 and V is TRBV30; D possibly matches TRBD1 or TRBD2 (5 bases each). The germline V gene encodes CDR1 GTSNPN and CDR2 SVGIG (reference sequence). V gave up 0 bases and J gave up 0 bases, with 15 bases separating them. This CDR3 contains 18 residues. The CDR3 sequence is CAWSVEGYRHSGANVLTF. The CDR3 DNA reads TGTGCCTGGAGTGTAGAGGGGTATCGGCACTCTGGGGCCAACGTCCTGACTTTC.

This clonotype was seen at least ten times. V is TRBV28 and J is TRBJ2-7; D perhaps matches TRBD1 (5 bases). Germline loops: CDR1 MDHEN, CDR2 SYDVKM. The ends were cut back, 5 bases at V and 2 bases at J, with 10 bases in the middle. The CDR3 sequence is 13 residues long. The CDR3 region has the DNA TGTGCCAGCAGTCAGGGCTCTACCTACGAGCAGTACTTC. It specifies CASSQGSTYEQYF.

This clonotype was found many times. This chain joins TRBV6-2 or TRBV6-3 and TRBJ2-3, with D perhaps matching TRBD1 (7 bases). Germline V CDR1 and CDR2: MNHEY, SVGEGT. The CDR3 totals 16 residues. V was shortened by 2 bases and J by 0 bases, with 12 bases between the two germline ends. CDR3 region: CASSYPAGQSTDTQYF. In nucleotides, the CDR3 is TGTGCCAGCAGTTACCCCGCGGGACAGAGCACAGATACGCAGTATTTT.

This clonotype was seen repeatedly, ten times or more. The chain couples TRBV13 to TRBJ1-5; 12 nucleotides line up with TRBD1. With V trimmed by 5 bases and J by 6 bases, 8 bases remained unmatched. Germline CDR1 and CDR2: PRHDT and FYEKMQ (reference sequence). The CDR3 runs 16 residues. The CDR3 nucleotides are TGTGCCAGCAGCCAGGGACAGGGGGCAGGCGGTCAGCCCCAGCATTTT. Protein: CASSQGQGAGGQPQHF.

This clonotype was counted many times. This rearrangement joins TRBV12-3 or TRBV12-4 to TRBJ1-4; unclear D gene. The CDR3 is 13 amino acids. Trimming cost V 3 bases and J 5 bases, with 7 bases left between them. CDR3 in DNA: TGTGCCAGCAGTTTTGCTCTAAATGAAAAACTGTTTTTT. Translating it yields CASSFALNEKLFF.

The V and J genes are TRBV6-2 or TRBV6-3 and TRBJ2-3, with 11 bases identical to TRBD2. The CDR3 consists of 18 residues. Germline V lookup: CDR1 MNHEY, CDR2 SVGEGT. V shed 8 bases, J shed 7 bases, and the junction held 20 bases outside the gene matches. This CDR3 is CASVENTGTSGAAHTQYF. The CDR3 DNA is TGTGCCAGCGTCGAAAACACCGGGACTAGCGGTGCGGCCCATACGCAGTATTTT.

This clonotype was counted a few times. The chain joins TRBV7-9 to TRBJ2-3; maybe TRBD1 (5 bases). Trimming removed 1 base from V and 2 bases from J, with 10 bases in between. From germline, CDR1 is SEHNR and CDR2 FQNEAQ (reference sequence). The length of the CDR3 is 15 residues. The chain's CDR3 is CASSLGLTATDTQYF. As DNA, the CDR3 is TGTGCCAGCAGCTTAGGTCTGACAGCCACAGATACGCAGTATTTT. Full variable domain (missing parts from reference TRBV7-9 and TRBJ2-3): DTGVSQNPRHKITKRGQNVTFRCDPISEHNRLYWYRQTLGQGPEFLTYFQNEAQLEKSRLLSDRFSAERPKGSFSTLEIQRTEQGDSAMYLCASSLGLTATDTQYFGPGTRLTVL.